The 7 T cell receptor beta chains below were found in one sample sequenced in a study of beta chain features in type 1 diabetes. The authors reverse transcribed all of the isolated RNA, so sequencing captured expressed TCRB transcripts. Method: immunoSEQ multiplex PCR; TCRdb's copy keeps in-frame clones and lacks some. The table has about 130,000 clones, around 8.7% seen once. Input material: central memory CD4+ T cells from blood. The receptors stem from a man aged 18 to 29 in good health.

The chain joins TRBV21-1 to TRBJ1-2. TRBV21-1 is a pseudogene. The CDR3 length is 15 residues. CDR3 loop: CASSSVPDFYYGYTF. In DNA form, the CDR3 reads TGTGCCAGCAGCAGCGTCCCGGACTTTTACTATGGCTACACCTTC.

This clone has a handful of counts. The chain employs TRBV19 and TRBJ1-2, with 10 bases lining up with TRBD1. Per germline, CDR1 LNHDA and CDR2 SQIVND (reference sequence). This CDR3 region has 15 residues. V was pared by 5 bases and J by 5 bases, with 8 bases of the junction left unmatched. CDR3 residues: CASSLRGTGVYGYTF. In DNA, the CDR3 is TGTGCCAGTAGTCTCCGTGGGACAGGGGTGTATGGCTACACCTTC.

CDR3 loop: CAWEQGLGSPLHF. The CDR3 DNA reads as TGTGCCTGGGAACAGGGGCTGGGGTCACCCCTCCACTTT. The V gene is TRBV30, the J gene TRBJ1-6; 7 positions agree with TRBD1. The V gene end was trimmed by 5 bases and the J gene end by 10 bases; junction bases not matched to a gene: 8. Germline V gives CDR1 GTSNPN, CDR2 SVGIG (reference sequence). This CDR3 is built from 13 residues.

The V gene is TRBV5-1, the J gene TRBJ2-7, with 11 bases matching TRBD1. Germline V gene sequence: CDR1 SGHRS, CDR2 YFSETQ. CDR3 length: 14 amino acids. Losses at the gene ends were 4 bases for V and 6 bases for J; bases not matched to a gene: 6. The CDR3 spells CASSLGQGESEQYF. CDR3 bases: TGCGCCAGCAGCCTGGGACAGGGGGAAAGCGAGCAGTACTTC.

The rearrangement joins TRBV11-3 to TRBJ2-1; 8 bases fit TRBD2. The V gene end was trimmed by 1 base and the J gene end by 9 bases; junction bases not matched to a gene: 2. Germline CDR1 SGHNT, CDR2 YENEEA. This CDR3 region has 13 residues. CDR3 coding DNA: TGTGCCAGCAGCTTAGTCGGGGGGGGTGAGCAGTTCTTC. It codes for CASSLVGGGEQFF. The full variable domain, rest sourced from reference TRBV11-3 and TRBJ2-1, is EAGVVQSPRYKIIEKKQPVAFWCNPISGHNTLYWYLQNLGQGPELLIRYENEEAVDDSQLPKDRFSAERLKGVDSTLKIQPAELGDSAVYLCASSLVGGGEQFFGPGTRLTVL.

The CDR3 here is CASKGTVGNTIYF. The CDR3 nucleotides are TGTGCCAGCAAAGGGACAGTTGGAAACACCATATATTTT. The chain has TRBV6-5 and TRBJ1-3; 7 positions match TRBD1. Germline V gene sequence: CDR1 MNHEY, CDR2 SVGAGI. Trimming at V came to 7 bases and at J to 3 bases, leaving 3 bases not matched to a gene. The CDR3 totals 13 residues.

The chain links TRBV30 to TRBJ1-1; 7 bases are shared with TRBD1. In germline, CDR1 is GTSNPN, CDR2 SVGIG (reference sequence). The CDR3 runs to 14 residues. V dropped 2 bases and J dropped 1; count of bases not matched to a gene: 4. The CDR3 is CAWSLTGKNTEAFF. The CDR3 coding sequence is TGTGCCTGGAGTCTGACAGGGAAGAACACTGAAGCTTTCTTT.